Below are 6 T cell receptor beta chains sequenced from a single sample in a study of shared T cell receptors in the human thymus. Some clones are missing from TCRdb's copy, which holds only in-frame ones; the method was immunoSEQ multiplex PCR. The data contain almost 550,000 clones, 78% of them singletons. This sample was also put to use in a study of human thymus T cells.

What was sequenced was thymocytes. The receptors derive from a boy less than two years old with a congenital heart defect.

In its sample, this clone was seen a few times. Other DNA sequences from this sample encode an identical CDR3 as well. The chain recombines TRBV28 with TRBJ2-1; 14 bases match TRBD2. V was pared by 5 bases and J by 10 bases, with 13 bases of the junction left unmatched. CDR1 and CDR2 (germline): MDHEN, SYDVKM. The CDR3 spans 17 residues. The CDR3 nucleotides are TGTGCCAGCAGTCCACCCGCCAGACTAGCGGGAGGGGACGAGCAGTTCTTC. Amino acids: CASSPPARLAGGDEQFF.

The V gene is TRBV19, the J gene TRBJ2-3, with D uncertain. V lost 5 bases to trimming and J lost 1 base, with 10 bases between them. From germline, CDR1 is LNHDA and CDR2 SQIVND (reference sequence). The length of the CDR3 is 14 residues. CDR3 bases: TGTGCCAGTAGTCCCTACCAGGGCACAGATACGCAGTATTTT. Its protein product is CASSPYQGTDTQYF.

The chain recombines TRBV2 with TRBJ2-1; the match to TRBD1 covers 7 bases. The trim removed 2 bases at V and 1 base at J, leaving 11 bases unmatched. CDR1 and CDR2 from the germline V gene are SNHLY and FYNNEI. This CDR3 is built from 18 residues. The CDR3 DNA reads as TGTGCCAGCAGTGAATCCAATTCTACAGGGGAATCCTACAATGAGCAGTTCTTC. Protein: CASSESNSTGESYNEQFF.

The CDR3, as DNA: TGTGCCAGCAGCCCCCGGACTAGCGGGGTCGTTACAGATACGCAGTATTTT. It is translated as CASSPRTSGVVTDTQYF. The chain combines TRBV7-2 with TRBJ2-3, with 12 bases lining up with TRBD2. This CDR3 comprises 17 residues. The V and J ends lost 5 bases and 3 bases, in that order; junction bases with no gene match: 9. The germline V gene has CDR1 SGHTA and CDR2 FQGNSA.

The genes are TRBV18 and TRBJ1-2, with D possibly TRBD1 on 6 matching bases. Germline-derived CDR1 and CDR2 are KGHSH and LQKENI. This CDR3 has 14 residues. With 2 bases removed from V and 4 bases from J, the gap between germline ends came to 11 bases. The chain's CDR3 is CASSPDRSIYGYTF. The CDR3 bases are TGTGCCAGCTCACCAGACAGGTCGATCTATGGCTACACCTTC.

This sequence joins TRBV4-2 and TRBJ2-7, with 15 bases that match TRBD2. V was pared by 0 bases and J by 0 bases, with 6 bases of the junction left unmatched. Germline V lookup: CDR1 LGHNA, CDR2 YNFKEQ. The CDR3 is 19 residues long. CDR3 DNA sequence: TGTGCCAGCAGCCAAGATGAGGGACTAGCGGGAGGAAGCTCCTACGAGCAGTACTTC. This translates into CASSQDEGLAGGSSYEQYF.